Following are 10 T cell receptor beta chains from one sample sequenced in a study of blood T cell repertoires in COVID-19. TCRdb keeps only in-frame clones here, not all; method: immunoSEQ multiplex PCR. Among roughly 360,000 clones listed, 81% were seen once. Material: peripheral blood. All receptors come from a human donor with acute or convalescent COVID-19. The donor label of this sample is uncertain.

The chain couples TRBV30 to TRBJ1-2; 7 nucleotides line up with TRBD1. Germline assignment: CDR1 GTSNPN and CDR2 SVGIG (reference sequence). With V trimmed by 1 base and J by 3 bases, 5 bases remained unmatched. This CDR3 comprises 14 residues. CDR3 in DNA: TGTGCCTGGAGTGACCTGGGACAGCACTATGGCTACACCTTC. It encodes CAWSDLGQHYGYTF.

This rearrangement joins TRBV6-5 to TRBJ1-2; 7 bases are shared with TRBD1. Germline V gene sequence: CDR1 MNHEY, CDR2 SVGAGI. This CDR3 region has 16 residues. The J segment lost 5 bases and the V segment lost 2 bases, leaving 11 bases of the junction unmatched. This chain's CDR3 is CASSYPASTGLYGYTF. The CDR3 coding sequence is TGTGCCAGCAGTTACCCTGCCTCGACAGGGCTTTATGGCTACACCTTC.

This clone was counted a single time. This sequence joins TRBV5-1 and TRBJ1-1; D is unclear. Germline CDR1 SGHRS, CDR2 YFSETQ. The V end was cut by 0 bases, the J end by 0 bases, with 6 bases between. The CDR3 length is 14 residues. DNA for the CDR3: TGCGCCAGCAGCTTGGCGCGGATGAACACTGAAGCTTTCTTT. Translation gives CASSLARMNTEAFF.

This clone is a singleton in its sample. The chain's CDR3 is CASSQSSLAGGPEQFF. The CDR3 nucleotides are TGTGCCAGCAGCCAATCTTCGCTAGCGGGAGGTCCTGAGCAGTTCTTC. The J gene is TRBJ2-1, the V gene TRBV14, with 11 bases identical to TRBD2. Per the germline V gene, CDR1 is SGHDN and CDR2 is FVKESK. The V segment lost 2 bases and the J segment 9 bases; nucleotides outside the gene matches: 9. The CDR3 extends over 16 amino acids. Together with reference TRBV14 and TRBJ2-1, the CDR3 gives the full variable domain: EAGVTQFPSHSVIEKGQTVTLRCDPISGHDNLYWYRRVMGKEIKFLLHFVKESKQDESGMPNNRFLAERTGGTYSTLKVQPAELEDSGVYFCASSQSSLAGGPEQFFGPGTRLTVL.

This clone has a handful of counts. This chain links TRBV4-1 with TRBJ2-2; D is unclear. From germline, CDR1 is MGHRA and CDR2 YSYEKL. This CDR3 is 15 amino acids long. Trimming left V 1 base short and J 2 bases short, with 8 bases between. CDR3 in amino acids: CASSQALGNTGELFF. The CDR3 DNA follows: TGCGCCAGCAGCCAAGCTCTTGGCAACACCGGGGAGCTGTTTTTT.

The chain is built from TRBV10-3 and TRBJ1-2, with D possibly being TRBD1 (6 bases). Between the trimmed V and J ends, which lost 2 bases and 2 bases, there was a span of 6 bases. Germline lookup yields CDR1 ENHRY and CDR2 SYGVKD. The CDR3 consists of 13 residues. The DNA for the CDR3 is TGTGCCATCAGTGAGGGACAGAACTATGGCTACACCTTC. Residues: CAISEGQNYGYTF.

The chain combines TRBV7-9 with TRBJ2-2, with TRBD2 identical over 12 bases. CDR1 SEHNR and CDR2 FQNEAQ come from the germline V gene (reference sequence). CDR3 length: 17 residues. Trimming removed 3 bases from V and 7 bases from J; junction bases left unmatched: 9. The chain's CDR3 is CASSFRTSGTGFGELFF. In DNA, the CDR3 is TGTGCCAGCAGCTTTAGGACTAGCGGGACGGGATTCGGGGAGCTGTTTTTT.

The chain employs TRBV5-1 and TRBJ1-3, with D perhaps TRBD1 (6 bases). The germline V gene encodes CDR1 SGHRS and CDR2 YFSETQ. The V and J ends lost 1 base and 2 bases respectively, with 13 bases between them. This CDR3 region has 16 residues. CDR3 nucleotides: TGCGCCAGCAGCTTGTCCGACCCAGGGGCTGGAAACACCATATATTTT. Translated: CASSLSDPGAGNTIYF.

This rearrangement joins TRBV5-4 to TRBJ2-5; 9 nucleotides match TRBD1. The V gene end was trimmed by 3 bases and the J gene end by 4 bases; junction bases not matched to a gene: 7. The CDR3 extends over 15 amino acids. Per germline, CDR1 SGHNT and CDR2 YYREEE (reference sequence). Here the CDR3 DNA reads TGTGCCAGCAGCTCCTGGACAGGGGTTCGAGAGACCCAGTACTTC. It codes for CASSSWTGVRETQYF.

This clone was counted a few times. V gene TRBV5-1 combines with J gene TRBJ1-1; 7 positions agree with TRBD1. This CDR3 region has 12 residues. The V gene's germline CDR1 is SGHRS and CDR2 YFSETQ. J was trimmed by 8 bases and V by 4 bases; bases with no gene match: 5. CDR3 nucleotides: TGCGCCAGCAGCATACCGGACAGGGAAGCTTTCTTT. Translated, it gives CASSIPDREAFF.